This T cell receptor beta chain emerged from a study of regulatory T cells in long-lasting Graves disease. Study background: It was over 5 years of antithyroid drugs, with positive TSH receptor antibodies, that meant persistent Graves' disease. Study-wide results and caveats: Favored usage of TRBV28, TRBJ1-2 and TRBJ2-5 was recorded in persistent disease.

Libraries of TCR beta came from iRepertoire HTBI primers plus Arm-PCR of CDR3 regions. TCRdb independently ran MiXCR on the multiplex PCR reads; one entry per CDR3 protein. The top ten clones hold roughly 7% of a sample with roughly 500,000 distinct CDR3 sequences, 20% to 25% of them seen once. The time point: persistent/refractory GD, antithyroid drugs over 5 years with positive TRAb. Following extraction of RNA from PBMCs, that RNA was used to make the TCR library. The patients included were those that came from an endocrinology department in Xi'an, China. Trimming cost V 0 bases and J 0 bases; bases outside gene matches: 1. CDR1 and CDR2 (germline): KGHSH, LQKENI. CDR3 size: 15 residues. As concerns this clonotype: Its antigen is unidentified.

This chain uses TRBV18 with TRBJ2-5; 7 bases match TRBD2. The sequencing used peripheral blood mononuclear cells (PBMCs), collected when the disease was refractory, from a patient treated with antithyroid drugs. The sequence derives from a female donor with Graves disease. CDR3 region: CASSPPREDQETQYF. CDR3 sequence (DNA): TGTGCCAGCTCACCACCACGGGAGGACCAAGAGACCCAGTACTTC.